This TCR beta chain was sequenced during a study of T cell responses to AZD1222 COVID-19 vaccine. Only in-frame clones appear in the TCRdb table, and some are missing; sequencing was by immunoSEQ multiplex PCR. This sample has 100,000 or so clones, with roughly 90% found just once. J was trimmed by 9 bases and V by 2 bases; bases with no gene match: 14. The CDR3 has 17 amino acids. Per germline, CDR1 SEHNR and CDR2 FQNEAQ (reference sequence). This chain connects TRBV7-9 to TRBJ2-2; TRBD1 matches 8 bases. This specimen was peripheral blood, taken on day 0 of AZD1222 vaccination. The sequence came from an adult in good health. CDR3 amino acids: CASSLIRDRWISRELFF. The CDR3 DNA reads TGTGCCAGCAGCTTAATCCGGGACAGGTGGATCTCGCGGGAGCTGTTTTTT.